These T cell receptor beta chains were read from a single sample in a study of T-cell memory formation after mild COVID-19. TCRdb reprocessed the 5' RACE reads with MiXCR, giving one entry per CDR3 protein. The table records 550,000 to 700,000 distinct CDR3 sequences, about a sixth of them present only once. Sequencing used PBMCs or a T cell subset sorted from them (not recorded which). These receptors came from an adult woman who had mild COVID-19 (a few samples of this study predate the infection). Cell type and time point are not known. CDR3s include the opening cysteine and the closing phenylalanine or tryptophan. The D gene is left open where the match is weak. Not all rows give a size; the values are once, few, many and, for expanded clones, a class.

d_call v_call clone_size cdr3_aa
TRBD2 TRBV20-1 . CSAVGGGDTQYF
. TRBV7-2 many CASSSQRNEQFF
. TRBV29-1 . CSVDNRVSAFF
TRBD2 TRBV6-5 once CASSYSASGRSYNEQFF
. TRBV24-1 . CATSDLLGPGELFF
TRBD2 TRBV3-1 few CASTRLAGGAGELFF
TRBD1 TRBV6-5 few CASGQGVGGANVLTF
. TRBV5-1 few CASSGSMMGPQYF
TRBD1 TRBV20-1 once CSARAGTGEYEQYF
TRBD2 TRBV7-2 many CASSPSGGGAYEQYF
TRBD2 TRBV2 many CASSEKRGAFYEQYF
. TRBV5-1 . CASSSSTGIKETQYF
. TRBV5-5 many CASSRGADTGELFF
. TRBV7-6 once CASSLGEGLSNQPQHF
. TRBV14 few CASSQLERAANEQFF
. TRBV29-1 . CSVGTPGRDEKLFF
TRBD1 TRBV3-1 . CASSRYRGNTGELFF
. TRBV12-3/TRBV12-4 few CASTLRSSGANVLTF
. TRBV20-1 . CSATRGGGQETQYF
. TRBV5-4 few CASSPERAPKLGYTF
. TRBV29-1 . CSVGPGNTEAFF
. TRBV28 . CASSFISGANYGYTF
TRBD1 TRBV6-6 few CASKNRGPVGSYEQYF
TRBD2 TRBV9 . CASSVGTSGFESSYEQYF
. TRBV6-5 . CASRRDLGTDTQYF
TRBD2 TRBV7-2 few CASSLLMIAGGTDTQYF
TRBD2 TRBV5-4 . CASSLEPFRTSGYNEQFF
. TRBV7-2 . CASSSSGPSNQPQHF
TRBD1 TRBV19 few CASRWDRGSGEAFF
. TRBV7-9 few CASSFQAGEQFF
. TRBV5-1 many CASSLDGGTYEQYF
. TRBV20-1 medium-sized CSARGRLLSDTEAFF
TRBD1 TRBV24-1 few CATSADRGDYGYTF
. TRBV9 . CASSDITGYEQYF
TRBD1 TRBV20-1 . CSANRGYEQYF
TRBD1 TRBV5-5 . CASSPRGTGPYGYTF
TRBD2 TRBV5-6 few CASSPETSGSNEQFF
. TRBV2 . CASSQTANEQYF
TRBD1 TRBV5-1 . CASSPGTGDNEQFF
TRBD1 TRBV4-1 . CASSLLTGGDTEAFF
TRBD1 TRBV2 few CAIRDRGLQYF
. TRBV29-1 few CSVDETGLSNGYTF